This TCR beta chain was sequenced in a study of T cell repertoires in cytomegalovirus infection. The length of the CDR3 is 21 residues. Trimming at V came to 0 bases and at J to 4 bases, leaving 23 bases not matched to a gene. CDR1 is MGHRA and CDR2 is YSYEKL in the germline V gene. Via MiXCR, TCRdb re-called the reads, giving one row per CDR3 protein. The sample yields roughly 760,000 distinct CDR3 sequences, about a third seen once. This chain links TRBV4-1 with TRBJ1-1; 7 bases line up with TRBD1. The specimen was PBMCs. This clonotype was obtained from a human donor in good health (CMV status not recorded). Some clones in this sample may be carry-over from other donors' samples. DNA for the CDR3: TGCGCCAGCAGCCAAGACGGGATATCTTCGACAGGGCGAAGATCCGGCACTGAAGCTTTCTTT. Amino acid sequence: CASSQDGISSTGRRSGTEAFF.